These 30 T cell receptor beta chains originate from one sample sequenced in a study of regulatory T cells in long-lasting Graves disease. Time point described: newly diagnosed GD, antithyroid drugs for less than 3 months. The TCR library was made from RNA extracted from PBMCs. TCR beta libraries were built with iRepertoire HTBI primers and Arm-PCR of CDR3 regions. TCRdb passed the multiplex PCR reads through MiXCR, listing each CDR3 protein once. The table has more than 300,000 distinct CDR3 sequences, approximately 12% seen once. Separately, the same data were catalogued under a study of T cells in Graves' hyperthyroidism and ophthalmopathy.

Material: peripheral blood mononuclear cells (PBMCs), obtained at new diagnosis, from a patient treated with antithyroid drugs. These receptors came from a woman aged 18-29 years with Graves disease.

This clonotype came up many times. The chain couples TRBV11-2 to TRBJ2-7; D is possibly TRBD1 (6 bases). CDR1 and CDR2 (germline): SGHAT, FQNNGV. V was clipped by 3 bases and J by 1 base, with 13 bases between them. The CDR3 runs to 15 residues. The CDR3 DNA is TGTGCCAGCAGCTTTTTGACAGGAAGGTCCTACGAGCAGTACTTC. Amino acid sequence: CASSFLTGRSYEQYF.

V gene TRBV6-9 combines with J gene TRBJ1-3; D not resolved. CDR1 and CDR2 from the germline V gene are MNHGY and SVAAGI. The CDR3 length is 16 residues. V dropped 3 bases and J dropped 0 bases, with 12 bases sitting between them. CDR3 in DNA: TGTGCCAGCAGTTACTTGCTGGGAAGCTCTGGAAACACCATATATTTT. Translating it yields CASSYLLGSSGNTIYF.

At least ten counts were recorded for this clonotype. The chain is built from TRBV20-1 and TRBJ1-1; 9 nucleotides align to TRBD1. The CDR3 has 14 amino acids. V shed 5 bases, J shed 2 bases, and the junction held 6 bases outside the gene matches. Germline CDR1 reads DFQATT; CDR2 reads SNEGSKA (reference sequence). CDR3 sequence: CSAAYRGPNTEAFF. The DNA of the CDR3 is TGCAGTGCTGCGTACAGGGGGCCAAACACTGAAGCTTTCTTT.

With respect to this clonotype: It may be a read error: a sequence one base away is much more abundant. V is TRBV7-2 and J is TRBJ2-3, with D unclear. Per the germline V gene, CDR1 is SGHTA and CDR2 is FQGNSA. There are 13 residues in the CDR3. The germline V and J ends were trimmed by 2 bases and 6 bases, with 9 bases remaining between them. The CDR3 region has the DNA TGTGCCAGCAGCTTACGCCGGTTCGATACGCAGTATTTT. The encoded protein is CASSLRRFDTQYF. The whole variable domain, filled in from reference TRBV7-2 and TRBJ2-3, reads GAGVSQSPSNKVTEKGKDVELRCDPISGHTALYWYRQSLGQGLEFLIYFQGNSAPDKSGLPSDRFSAERTGGSVSTLTIQRTQQEDSAVYLCASSLRRFDTQYFGPGTRLTVL.

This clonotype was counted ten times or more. CDR3 in amino acids: CASSLVGTAYEQYF. CDR3 DNA sequence: TGTGCCAGCAGCTTAGTAGGGACAGCCTACGAGCAGTACTTC. V is TRBV11-2 and J is TRBJ2-7, with TRBD1 identical over 7 bases. The V segment lost 1 base and the J segment 2 bases; nucleotides outside the gene matches: 2. CDR1 and CDR2 (germline): SGHAT, FQNNGV. The CDR3 consists of 14 residues.

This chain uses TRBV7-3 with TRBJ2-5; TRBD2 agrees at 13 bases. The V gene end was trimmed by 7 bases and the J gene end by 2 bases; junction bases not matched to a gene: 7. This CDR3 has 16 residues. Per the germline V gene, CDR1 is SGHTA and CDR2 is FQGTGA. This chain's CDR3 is CASTQATSGGQETQYF. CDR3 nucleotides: TGTGCCAGCACCCAAGCGACTAGCGGGGGGCAAGAGACCCAGTACTTC. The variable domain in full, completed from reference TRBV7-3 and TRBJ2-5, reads GAGVSQTPSNKVTEKGKYVELRCDPISGHTALYWYRQSLGQGPEFLIYFQGTGAADDSGLPNDRFFAVRPEGSVSTLKIQRTERGDSAVYLCASTQATSGGQETQYFGPGTRLLVL.

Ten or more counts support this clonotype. The CDR3 region is CASSSRVAGTDTQYF. CDR3 DNA: TGTGCCAGCAGCAGTCGGGTAGCGGGCACAGATACGCAGTATTTT. This chain joins TRBV5-6 and TRBJ2-3, with TRBD2 as a possible D gene (6 bases). From germline, CDR1 is SGHDT and CDR2 YYEEEE. The CDR3 extends over 15 amino acids. Trimming pared 4 bases from V and 1 base from J, leaving 13 bases between.

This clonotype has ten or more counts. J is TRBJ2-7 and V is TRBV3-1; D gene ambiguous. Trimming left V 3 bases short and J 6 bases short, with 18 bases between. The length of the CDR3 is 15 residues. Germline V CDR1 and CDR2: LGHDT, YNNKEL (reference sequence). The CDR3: CASSQSAAFWVEQYV. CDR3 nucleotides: TGTGCCAGCAGCCAGTCAGCAGCCTTCTGGGTCGAGCAGTACGTC.

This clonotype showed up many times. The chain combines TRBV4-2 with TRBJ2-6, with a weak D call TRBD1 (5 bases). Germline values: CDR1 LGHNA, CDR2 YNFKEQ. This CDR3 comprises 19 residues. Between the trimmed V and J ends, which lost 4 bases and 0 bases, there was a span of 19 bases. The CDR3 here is CASSLEDTVGSSGANVLTF. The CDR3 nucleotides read TGTGCCAGCAGCCTTGAGGACACAGTCGGAAGCTCTGGGGCCAACGTCCTGACTTTC.

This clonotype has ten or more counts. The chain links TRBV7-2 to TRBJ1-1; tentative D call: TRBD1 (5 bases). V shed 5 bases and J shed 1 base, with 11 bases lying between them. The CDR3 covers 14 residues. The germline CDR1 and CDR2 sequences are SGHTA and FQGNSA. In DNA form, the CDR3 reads TGTGCCAGCAGCCCCATAGGGGAGAACACTGAAGCTTTCTTT. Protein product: CASSPIGENTEAFF.

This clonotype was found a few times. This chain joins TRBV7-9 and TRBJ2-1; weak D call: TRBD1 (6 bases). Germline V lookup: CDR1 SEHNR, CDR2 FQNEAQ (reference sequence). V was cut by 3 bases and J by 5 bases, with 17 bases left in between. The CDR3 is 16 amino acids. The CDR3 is CASSLGARANNNEQFF. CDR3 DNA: TGTGCCAGCAGCTTGGGGGCGCGGGCTAATAACAATGAGCAGTTCTTC.

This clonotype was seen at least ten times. The CDR3: CSARSQLSSTDTQYF. As DNA, the CDR3 is TGCAGTGCTAGGTCACAGTTATCTAGCACAGATACGCAGTATTTT. The chain carries TRBV20-1 and TRBJ2-3; the D is unclear. This CDR3 spans 15 amino acids. The V and J ends lost 3 bases and 0 bases respectively, with 13 bases between them. From germline, CDR1 is DFQATT and CDR2 SNEGSKA (reference sequence).

For the CDR3, the DNA is TGTGCCAGCAGCTGGGGGACAGGTCTGAATGAAAAACTGTTTTTT. Amino acids: CASSWGTGLNEKLFF. This rearrangement joins TRBV5-6 to TRBJ1-4, with TRBD1 matching over 8 bases. The CDR3 runs 15 residues. With V trimmed by 3 bases and J by 5 bases, 6 bases remained unmatched. Germline V gives CDR1 SGHDT, CDR2 YYEEEE.

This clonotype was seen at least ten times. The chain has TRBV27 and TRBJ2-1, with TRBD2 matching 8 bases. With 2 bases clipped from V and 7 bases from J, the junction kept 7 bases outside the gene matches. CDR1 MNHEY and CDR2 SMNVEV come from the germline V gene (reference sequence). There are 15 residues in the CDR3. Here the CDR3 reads CASSLITGGWNEQFF. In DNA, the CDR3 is TGTGCCAGCAGTTTAATAACGGGAGGGTGGAATGAGCAGTTCTTC.

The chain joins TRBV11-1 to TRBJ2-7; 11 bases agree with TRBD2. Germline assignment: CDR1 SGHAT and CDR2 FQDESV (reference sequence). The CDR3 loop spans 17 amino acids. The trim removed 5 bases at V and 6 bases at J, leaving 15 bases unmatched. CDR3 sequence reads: CASSPLAGAYFFLEQYF. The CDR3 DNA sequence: TGTGCCAGCAGCCCACTAGCGGGGGCATACTTTTTTCTCGAGCAGTACTTC.

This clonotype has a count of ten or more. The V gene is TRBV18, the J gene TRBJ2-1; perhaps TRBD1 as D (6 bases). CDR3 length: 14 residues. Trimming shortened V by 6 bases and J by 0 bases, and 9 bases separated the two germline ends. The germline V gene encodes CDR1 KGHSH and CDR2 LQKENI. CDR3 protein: CASSQGSSYNEQFF. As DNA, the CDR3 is TGTGCCAGCTCTCAGGGGAGCTCCTACAATGAGCAGTTCTTC.

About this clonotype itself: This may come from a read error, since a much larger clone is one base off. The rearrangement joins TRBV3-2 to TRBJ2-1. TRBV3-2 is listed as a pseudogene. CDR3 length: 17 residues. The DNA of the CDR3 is TGTGCCAGCAGCCAAGATCTGCAGTGCCCGATTTACAATGAGCAGTTCTTC. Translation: CASSQDLQCPIYNEQFF.

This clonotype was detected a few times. CDR3 bases: TGTGCCAGCAGTTACCCCTTTGTTTTGGGACAGGATAATTCACCCCTCCACTTT. It is translated as CASSYPFVLGQDNSPLHF. The rearrangement uses TRBV6-2 or TRBV6-3 and TRBJ1-6; 8 positions agree with TRBD1. The CDR3 spans 18 residues. The germline V gene encodes CDR1 MNHEY and CDR2 SVGEGT. The trim removed 2 bases at V and 5 bases at J, leaving 11 bases unmatched.

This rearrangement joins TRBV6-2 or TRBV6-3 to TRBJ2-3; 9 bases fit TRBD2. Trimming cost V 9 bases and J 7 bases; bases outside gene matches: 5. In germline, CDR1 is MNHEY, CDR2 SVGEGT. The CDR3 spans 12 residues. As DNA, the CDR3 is TGTGCCAGTTCCCTAGCGGGATATACGCAGTATTTT. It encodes CASSLAGYTQYF.

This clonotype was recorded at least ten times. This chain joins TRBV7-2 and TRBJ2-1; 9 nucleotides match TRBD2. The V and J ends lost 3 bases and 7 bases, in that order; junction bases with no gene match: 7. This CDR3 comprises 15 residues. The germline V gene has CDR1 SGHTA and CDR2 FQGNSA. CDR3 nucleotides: TGTGCCAGCAGCTTCATTGGTAGCGGGGGAAATGAGCAGTTCTTC. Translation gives CASSFIGSGGNEQFF.

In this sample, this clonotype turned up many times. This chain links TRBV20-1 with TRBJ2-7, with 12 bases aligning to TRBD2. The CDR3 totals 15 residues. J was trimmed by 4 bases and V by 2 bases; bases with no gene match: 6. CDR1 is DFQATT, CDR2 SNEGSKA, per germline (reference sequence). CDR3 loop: CSARHLLAGGYEQYV. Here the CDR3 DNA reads TGCAGTGCTAGACACCTACTAGCGGGGGGATACGAGCAGTACGTC.

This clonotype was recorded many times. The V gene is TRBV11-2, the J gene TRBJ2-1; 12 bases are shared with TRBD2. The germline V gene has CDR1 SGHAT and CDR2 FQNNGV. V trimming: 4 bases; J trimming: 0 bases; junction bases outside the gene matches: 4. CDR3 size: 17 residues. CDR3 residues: CASSSLAGGSSYNEQFF. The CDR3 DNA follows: TGTGCCAGCAGCTCCCTAGCGGGAGGGAGCTCCTACAATGAGCAGTTCTTC. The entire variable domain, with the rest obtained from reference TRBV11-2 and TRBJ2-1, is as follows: EAGVAQSPRYKIIEKRQSVAFWCNPISGHATLYWYQQILGQGPKLLIQFQNNGVVDDSQLPKDRFSAERLKGVDSTLKIQPAKLEDSAVYLCASSSLAGGSSYNEQFFGPGTRLTVL.

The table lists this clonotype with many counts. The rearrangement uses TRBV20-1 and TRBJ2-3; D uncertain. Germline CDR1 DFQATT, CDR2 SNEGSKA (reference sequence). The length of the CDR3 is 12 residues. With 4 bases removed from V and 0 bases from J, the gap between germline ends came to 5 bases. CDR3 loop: CSATRSTDTQYF. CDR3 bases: TGCAGTGCTACCAGAAGCACAGATACGCAGTATTTT.

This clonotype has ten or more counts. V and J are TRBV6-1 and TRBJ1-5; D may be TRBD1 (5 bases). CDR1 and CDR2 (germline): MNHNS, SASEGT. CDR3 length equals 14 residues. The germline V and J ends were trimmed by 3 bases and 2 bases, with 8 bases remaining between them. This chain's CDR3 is CASSEDIGNQPQHF. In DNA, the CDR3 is TGTGCCAGCAGTGAGGACATTGGCAATCAGCCCCAGCATTTT.

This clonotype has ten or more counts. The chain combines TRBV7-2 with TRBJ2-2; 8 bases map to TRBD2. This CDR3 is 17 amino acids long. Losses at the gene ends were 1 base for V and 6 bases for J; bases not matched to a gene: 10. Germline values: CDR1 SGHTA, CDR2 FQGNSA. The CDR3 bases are TGTGCCAGCAGCTTAGGGGTTGTGGGACTAGGCGCCGGGGAGCTGTTTTTT. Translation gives CASSLGVVGLGAGELFF. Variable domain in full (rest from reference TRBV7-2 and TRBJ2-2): GAGVSQSPSNKVTEKGKDVELRCDPISGHTALYWYRQSLGQGLEFLIYFQGNSAPDKSGLPSDRFSAERTGGSVSTLTIQRTQQEDSAVYLCASSLGVVGLGAGELFFGEGSRLTVL.

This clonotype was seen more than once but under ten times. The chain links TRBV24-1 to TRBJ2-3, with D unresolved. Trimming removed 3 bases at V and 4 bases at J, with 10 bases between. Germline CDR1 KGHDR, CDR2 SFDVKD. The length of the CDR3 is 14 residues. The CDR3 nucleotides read TGTGCCACCAGTGATATTTGGAAATCAGATACGCAGTATTTT. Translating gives CATSDIWKSDTQYF.

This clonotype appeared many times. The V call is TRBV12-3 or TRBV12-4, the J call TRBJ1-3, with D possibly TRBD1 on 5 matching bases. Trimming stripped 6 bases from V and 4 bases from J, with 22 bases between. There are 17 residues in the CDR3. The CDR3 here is CASRPGTARLAGNTIYF. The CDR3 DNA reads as TGTGCCAGCAGACCGGGGACCGCACGGCTAGCGGGAAACACCATATATTTT.

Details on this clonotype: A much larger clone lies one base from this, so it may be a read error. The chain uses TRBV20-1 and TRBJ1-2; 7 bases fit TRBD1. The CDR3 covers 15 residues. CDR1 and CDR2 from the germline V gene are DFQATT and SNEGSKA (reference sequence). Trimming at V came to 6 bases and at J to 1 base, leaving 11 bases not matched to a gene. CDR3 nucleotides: TGCAGTGCCCCAGGGGGGGGGAGGCTTAACTATGGCTACACCTTC. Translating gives CSAPGGGRLNYGYTF.

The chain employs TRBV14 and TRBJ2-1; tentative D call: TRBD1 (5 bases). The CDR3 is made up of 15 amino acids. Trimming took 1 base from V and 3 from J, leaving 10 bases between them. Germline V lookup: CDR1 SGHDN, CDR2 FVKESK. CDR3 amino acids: CASSQVTGVYNEQFF. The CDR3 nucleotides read TGTGCCAGCAGCCAAGTAACAGGTGTCTACAATGAGCAGTTCTTC.

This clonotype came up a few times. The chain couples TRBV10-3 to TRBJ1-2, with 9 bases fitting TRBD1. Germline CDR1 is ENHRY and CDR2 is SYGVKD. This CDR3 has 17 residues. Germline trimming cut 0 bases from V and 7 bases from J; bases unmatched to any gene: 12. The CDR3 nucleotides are TGTGCCATCAGTGAGTCTATGGAAACAGGGGGCGTAGGTGGCTACACCTTC. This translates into CAISESMETGGVGGYTF.